These T cell receptor beta chains were read from a single sample in a study of long-term antiretroviral therapy in people with HIV. This table comes from immunoSEQ multiplex PCR, and its TCRdb copy is limited to in-frame clones, with some not included. The sample yields about 30,000 clones, 95% seen once. Here the sequenced sample was unsorted PBMCs, taken 5.3 years after starting antiretroviral therapy. Receptor source: a man aged 25 to 40 with HIV. The CDR3 runs from the conserved cysteine through the conserved F or W. D genes are given only for firm matches. Part of the rows lack a size; the others show once, few, many or a class for expanded clones.

V gene	J gene	D gene	clone size	CDR3 DNA	CDR3 protein
TRBV27	TRBJ2-3	TRBD1	-	TGTGCCAGCAGGGAACAGGGGGTCCCCACGCAGTATTTT	CASREQGVPTQYF
TRBV27	TRBJ2-7	-	-	TGTGCCAGCACCGGGGGACTCTCCTACGAGCAGTACTTC	CASTGGLSYEQYF
TRBV25-1	TRBJ2-5	-	-	TGTGCCAGCAGTGGGATCGGTCGAGAGACCCAGTACTTC	CASSGIGRETQYF
TRBV13	TRBJ2-7	TRBD2	-	TGTGCCAGCAGCTTAGGACTAGCGGGGACCTACGAGCAGTACTTC	CASSLGLAGTYEQYF
TRBV12-5	TRBJ1-1	TRBD1	-	TGTGCTAGTGGTTTAAGGACAGGGATTGGCACTGAAGCTTTCTTT	CASGLRTGIGTEAFF
TRBV5-6	TRBJ1-5	-	-	TGTGCCAGCAGCCGTTACAATCAGCCCCAGCATTTT	CASSRYNQPQHF
TRBV5-1	TRBJ2-2	TRBD1	-	TGCGCCAGCAGCAGGGGGACAGGGAGGACCGGGGAGCTGTTTTTT	CASSRGTGRTGELFF
TRBV2	TRBJ2-6	-	-	TGTGCCAGCAGTGCTTTGTGGGGGCCCGGGGCCAACGTCCTGACTTTC	CASSALWGPGANVLTF
TRBV13	TRBJ1-5	-	once	TGTGCCAGCAGCTTAGATCTTCCGGGCCTCAAACCTTATCAGCCCCAGCATTTT	CASSLDLPGLKPYQPQHF
TRBV6-1	TRBJ2-1	-	-	TGTGCCAGCAGTGAAGCGGCAGACTACAATGAGCAGTTCTTC	CASSEAADYNEQFF
TRBV5-1	TRBJ2-7	TRBD2	-	TGCGCCAGCAGCTTGACCGGGACTAGCGGGGCCCAGTACGAGCAGTACTTC	CASSLTGTSGAQYEQYF
TRBV18	TRBJ2-7	-	-	TGTGCCAGCTCCCCCGCAAGTGGCAGATCCTACGAGCAGTACTTC	CASSPASGRSYEQYF
TRBV9	TRBJ1-2	TRBD1	-	TGTGCCAGCAGCGTGACAGGGGGCCCTAACTATGGCTACACCTTC	CASSVTGGPNYGYTF
TRBV7-3	TRBJ2-6	-	-	TGTGCCAGCAGCATAAAATCTGGGGCCAACGTCCTGACTTTC	CASSIKSGANVLTF
TRBV9	TRBJ2-1	TRBD2	-	TGTGCCAGCAGCGAGGACCTCCTAGCGGGAAGGTTGAATGAGCAGTTCTTC	CASSEDLLAGRLNEQFF
TRBV7-2	TRBJ2-7	-	-	TGTGCCAGCAGCTTACGCCACCTAGAACGGGTCGACTACGAGCAGTACTTC	CASSLRHLERVDYEQYF
TRBV14	TRBJ2-7	TRBD1	-	TGTGCCAGCAGCTGGACAGGGGAATCAGTCGAGCAGTACTTC	CASSWTGESVEQYF
TRBV5-6	TRBJ2-3	-	-	TGTGCCAGCAGCTCCGGGAGAGATACGCAGTATTTT	CASSSGRDTQYF
TRBV11-2	TRBJ2-7	-	-	TGTGCCAGCAGCCCAAATCCCGGGACGACGGGGGAGCAGTACTTC	CASSPNPGTTGEQYF
TRBV11-1	TRBJ2-5	-	-	TGTGCCAGCAGCCCCCAGACCCATCAAGAGACCCAGTACTTC	CASSPQTHQETQYF
TRBV6-5	TRBJ2-2	-	-	TGTGCCAGCAGTTACTCCACGGGGGCGGGCGGGGAGCTGTTTTTT	CASSYSTGAGGELFF
TRBV7-6	TRBJ2-7	TRBD1	few	TGTGCCAGCACCTTAGGGACAGGGGGCTTGTACGAGCAGTACTTC	CASTLGTGGLYEQYF
TRBV4-3	TRBJ1-1	-	-	TGCGCCAGCAGCACCAACTTCTACACTGAAGCTTTCTTT	CASSTNFYTEAFF
TRBV15	TRBJ2-1	-	once	TGTGCCACCAGCAGAGAGGCAGCCTACAATGAGCAGTTCTTC	CATSREAAYNEQFF
TRBV5-1	TRBJ1-4	-	-	TGCGCCAGCAGCTTGTTGCCAGCGACCTCAACTAATGAAAAACTGTTTTTT	CASSLLPATSTNEKLFF
TRBV7-2	TRBJ1-1	-	-	TGTGCCAGCAGCTTAGAGGAGGAGGGTGAAGCTTTCTTT	CASSLEEEGEAFF
TRBV7-9	TRBJ1-1	-	-	TGTGCCAGCAGCTTATACGGGGACACTGAAGCTTTCTTT	CASSLYGDTEAFF
TRBV7-2	TRBJ2-5	TRBD2	once	TGTGCCAGCAGCTTGCTTTCGGGGGGGATGGTTGGGAAGACCCAGTACTTC	CASSLLSGGMVGKTQYF
TRBV29-1	TRBJ1-2	TRBD1	-	TGCAGCGTTGTTTTGGACAGGGTACTCGGCTACACCTTC	CSVVLDRVLGYTF
TRBV7-3	TRBJ2-1	TRBD1	-	TGTGCCAGCAGCTGGGACAGGGGGAGAGATGAGCAGTTCTTC	CASSWDRGRDEQFF
TRBV7-2	TRBJ2-4	-	-	TGTGCCAGCAGCAGCAAGATGGAAAACATTCAGTACTTC	CASSSKMENIQYF
TRBV5-1	TRBJ2-1	TRBD2	-	TGCGCCAGCAGCTTGGATAGCGGGGGGTCCAATGAGCAGTTCTTC	CASSLDSGGSNEQFF
TRBV4-2	TRBJ2-1	TRBD2	few	TGTGCCAGCAGCCAAGAACGGGAGGCCTACAATGAGCAGTTCTTC	CASSQEREAYNEQFF
TRBV30	TRBJ1-1	-	-	TGTGCCTGGAGTGGTGCACTAATGAACACTGAAGCTTTCTTT	CAWSGALMNTEAFF
TRBV30	TRBJ2-5	-	-	TGTGCCTGGAGCAAGCTGGCAGAGACCCAGTACTTC	CAWSKLAETQYF
TRBV7-9	TRBJ2-5	TRBD2	-	TGTGCCAGCAGCTTATCCCTAGCGGGGCAAGAGACCCAGTACTTC	CASSLSLAGQETQYF
TRBV25-1	TRBJ1-2	-	-	TGTGCCAGCAGTCCCGGGACGGCCTATGGCTACACCTTC	CASSPGTAYGYTF
TRBV7-8	TRBJ2-7	-	-	TGTGCCAGCAGCCCCTCCTACGAGCAGTACTTC	CASSPSYEQYF
TRBV2	TRBJ1-1	-	-	TGTGCCAGCAGTGAACGCCCCGGGCGGAACACTGAAGCTTTCTTT	CASSERPGRNTEAFF
TRBV4-2	TRBJ2-7	TRBD2	-	TGTGCCAGCAGCCATGATCTAGCGGGAGGTACGAGGAAGTACTTC	CASSHDLAGGTRKYF
TRBV4-2	TRBJ2-7	-	-	TGTGCCAGCAGCCAAGAGTTCGGGGATCGCTCCTACGAGCAGTACTTC	CASSQEFGDRSYEQYF
TRBV6-5	TRBJ1-5	-	once	TGTGCCAGCAGTTACGGGAGTCCCTATAGCAATCAGCCCCAGCATTTT	CASSYGSPYSNQPQHF